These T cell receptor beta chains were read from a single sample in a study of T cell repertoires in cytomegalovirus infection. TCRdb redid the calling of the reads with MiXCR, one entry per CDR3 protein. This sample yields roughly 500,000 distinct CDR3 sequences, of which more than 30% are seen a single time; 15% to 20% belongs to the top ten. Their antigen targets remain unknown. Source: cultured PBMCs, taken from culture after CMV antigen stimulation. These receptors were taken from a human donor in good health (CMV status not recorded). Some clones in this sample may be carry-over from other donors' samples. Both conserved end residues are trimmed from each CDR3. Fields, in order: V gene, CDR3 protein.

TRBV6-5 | ASSQGLVVY
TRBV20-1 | SASSPSGLSTDTQY
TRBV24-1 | ATSDQEATEAF
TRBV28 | ASSFRPGRPYEQY
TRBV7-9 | ASSLDTGTGGAYEQY
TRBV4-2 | ASSQETPGDYEQY
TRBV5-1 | ASSPVVSYNEQF
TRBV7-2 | ASSLSGGPSTDTQY
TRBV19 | ASSNLTRIGTDTQY
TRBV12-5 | ASGLSRGSYGYT
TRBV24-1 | ATSDWVSGTDTQY
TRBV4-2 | ASSQVLDRDRETQY
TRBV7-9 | ASSLATGFVSGELF
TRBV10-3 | AISVDQETQY
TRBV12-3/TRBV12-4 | ASRVGSVNEKLF
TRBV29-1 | SVEVGSSYEQY
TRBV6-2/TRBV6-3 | ASSYSMREQF
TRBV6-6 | ASRPQGNEQY
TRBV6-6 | ASSYSWGIGEGGYT
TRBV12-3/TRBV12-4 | ASSQGGEQF
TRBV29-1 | SEPSGPYGTQY
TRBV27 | ASSSTIPLAGVNNEQF
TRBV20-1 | SASLPGLHGYT
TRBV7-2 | ASSFDYEQY
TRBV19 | ASTPQRNYGYT
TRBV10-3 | AISESPGRVMNTEAF
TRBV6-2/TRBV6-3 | ASSYSKLAGNEQF
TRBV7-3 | ASSLTTWRESHNEQF
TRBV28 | ASSLDRGPPYNEQF
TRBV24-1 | ATSDSDMNTDTQY
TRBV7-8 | ASSFPWGETQY
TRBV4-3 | ASSQGTGTSGVYEQF
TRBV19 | ASTIPPLGPGNTEAF
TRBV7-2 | ASSPYGGEYYGYT
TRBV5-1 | ASSVRDRGRDTQY
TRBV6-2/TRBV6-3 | ASSYPGRGATSISNSPLH
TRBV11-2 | ASSGGGASIGSYNEQF
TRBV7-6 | ASSPEVAGRPGNEQF
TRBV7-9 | ASSLEGGRSDTQY
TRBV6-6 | ASSYSMGGPEAF
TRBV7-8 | ASSLNWRGNGDTEAF
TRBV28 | ASSFVGLAAREQF
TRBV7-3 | ASSWGPSYNEQF
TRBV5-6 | ASSPGLVGTGELF
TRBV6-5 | ASSEDLRSYNEQF
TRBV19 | ASSETSGPSYNEQF
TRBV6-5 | ASSRSSGATDTQY
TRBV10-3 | AISESSDGLGTIY
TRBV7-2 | ASSPRTDNEQF
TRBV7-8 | ASSTIANKAYNEQF
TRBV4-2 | ASSQEGGLLNTEAF
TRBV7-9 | ASSWGQGESAQH
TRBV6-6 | ASRGGFAYTEAF
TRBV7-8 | ASSSPGGLAGGPTSDNEQF
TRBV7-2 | ASSLRTVDNEQF
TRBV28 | ASSLLGGNPGNTIY
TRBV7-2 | ASNDRGITGELF
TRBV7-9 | ASSPTGRGRVHTEAF
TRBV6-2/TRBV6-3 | ASRPSGDNSPLH